The clone carrying this T cell receptor beta chain was seen a handful of times. The antigen remains undetermined. The sample belongs to a study of T cells after yellow fever vaccination. Across the whole study: Fractions containing few cells were prepared with SMART-Seq v4 Ultra Low Input. General observations from the study: Most clones from primary vaccination resurfaced after the booster (96% CD4, 88% CD8). High-abundance clonotypes from the bulk population could contaminate FACS-sorted repertoires. Only a minor proportion of clonotypes was detected across both CD4 and CD8 compartments.

TCRdb reprocessed the 5' RACE reads via MiXCR and lists one record per CDR3 protein. This sample has fewer than 450,000 distinct CDR3 sequences, with around a tenth found just once. With V trimmed by 0 bases and J by 9 bases, 7 bases remained unmatched. CDR3 length equals 15 residues. CDR1 and CDR2 (germline): ENHRY, SYGVKD. The chain combines TRBV10-3 with TRBJ2-1; TRBD2 aligns across 8 bases. The material sequenced was PBMCs, taken on the day of the first yellow fever vaccination. This TCR was recovered from a man aged 18-30 years who received the YFV17D yellow fever vaccine. CDR3 DNA sequence: TGTGCCATCAGTGAGTCACGCGGGGGGCCGGGTGAGCAGTTCTTC. Translation: CAISESRGGPGEQFF.